Presented here are 21 T cell receptor beta chains from one specimen sequenced in a study of T cell responses to AZD1222 COVID-19 vaccine. Using immunoSEQ multiplex PCR, the repertoire was profiled, and TCRdb retains in-frame clones only, with some absent. The sample has roughly 80,000 clones; 88% are singletons. Sequences were derived from peripheral blood, sampled on day 0 of MenACWY control vaccination. The receptors were sampled from an adult in good health.

The genes are TRBV7-8 and TRBJ1-3; TRBD1 matches 12 bases. Trimming took 4 bases from V and 4 from J; bases not matched to a gene: 8. This CDR3 has 17 residues. In germline, CDR1 is SGHVS, CDR2 FQNEAQ. CDR3 bases: TGTGCCAGCAGCTCTCCGGGACAGGGGGCAGGCGGAAACACCATATATTTT. This translates into CASSSPGQGAGGNTIYF.

The J gene is TRBJ1-1, the V gene TRBV15; possible D gene TRBD1, 6 bases. Looked up from germline, CDR1 is LNHNV and CDR2 is YYDKDF (reference sequence). The CDR3 length is 13 residues. The V end lost 0 bases, the J end lost 12 bases, and 14 bases lay between the germline ends. The chain's CDR3 is CATSRDDVRGSFF. Here the CDR3 DNA reads TGTGCCACCAGCAGAGATGACGTCAGGGGATCTTTCTTT.

The chain has TRBV5-1 and TRBJ2-6; no reliable D call. The CDR3 extends over 16 amino acids. Germline V gene lookup returns CDR1 SGHRS and CDR2 YFSETQ. V was shortened by 2 bases and J by 2 bases, with 11 bases between the two germline ends. The chain's CDR3 is CASSFPGTTGANVLTF. CDR3 nucleotide sequence: TGCGCCAGCAGCTTCCCAGGTACCACTGGGGCCAACGTCCTGACTTTC. The full variable domain, its missing parts supplied by reference TRBV5-1 and TRBJ2-6, is KAGVTQTPRYLIKTRGQQVTLSCSPISGHRSVSWYQQTPGQGLQFLFEYFSETQRNKGNFPGRFSGRQFSNSRSEMNVSTLELGDSALYLCASSFPGTTGANVLTFGAGSRLTVL.

CDR3 sequence: CASSLVEDRIRSYNSPLHF. DNA of the CDR3: TGTGCCAGCAGCTTAGTGGAGGACAGGATACGCTCCTATAATTCACCCCTCCACTTT. The genes are TRBV11-2 and TRBJ1-6; 7 bases map to TRBD1. V gave up 1 base and J gave up 0 bases; unmatched junction bases: 9. This CDR3 contains 19 residues. Per germline, CDR1 SGHAT and CDR2 FQNNGV.

This chain joins TRBV30 and TRBJ1-2; 7 bases align to TRBD1. Per the germline V gene, CDR1 is GTSNPN and CDR2 is SVGIG (reference sequence). With V trimmed by 7 bases and J by 4 bases, 6 bases remained unmatched. This CDR3 has 12 amino acids. CDR3 sequence: CALQGPFYGYTF. The CDR3 coding sequence is TGTGCCTTACAGGGGCCCTTCTATGGCTACACCTTC.

The chain is built from TRBV6-5 and TRBJ1-2; tentatively, D is TRBD1 (6 bases). In germline, CDR1 is MNHEY, CDR2 SVGAGI. The CDR3 spans 14 residues. The V end was cut by 7 bases, the J end by 4 bases, with 16 bases between. The CDR3 coding sequence is TGTGCCAGCAAGTTAGGACAGCAGAGCTATGGCTACACCTTC. This translates into CASKLGQQSYGYTF.

The genes are TRBV28 and TRBJ1-4; D may be TRBD1 (6 bases). Per germline, CDR1 MDHEN and CDR2 SYDVKM. The ends were cut back, 3 bases at V and 6 bases at J, with 11 bases in the middle. The CDR3 covers 14 residues. This chain's CDR3 is CASSLGGSDEKLFF. DNA for the CDR3: TGTGCCAGCAGTTTGGGGGGCTCAGATGAAAAACTGTTTTTT. Full variable domain (rest looked up from reference TRBV28 and TRBJ1-4): DVKVTQSSRYLVKRTGEKVFLECVQDMDHENMFWYRQDPGLGLRLIYFSYDVKMKEKGDIPEGYSVSREKKERFSLILESASTNQTSMYLCASSLGGSDEKLFFGSGTQLSVL.

The gene calls are TRBV3-1 (or the pseudogene TRBV3-2) and TRBJ1-6; D possibly corresponds to TRBD1 (5 bases). Germline loops: CDR1 LGHDT, CDR2 YNNKEL (reference sequence). V lost 1 base to trimming and J lost 7 bases, with 8 bases between them. This CDR3 comprises 14 residues. The CDR3 protein is CASSQGRTNSPLHF. The CDR3 nucleotides read TGTGCCAGCAGCCAAGGGCGGACAAATTCACCCCTCCACTTT.

The genes are TRBV7-9 and TRBJ2-3; no firm D call. Trimming cost V 2 bases and J 5 bases, with 8 bases left between them. The length of the CDR3 is 13 residues. The V gene's germline CDR1 is SEHNR and CDR2 FQNEAQ (reference sequence). The CDR3 sequence is CASSLLRLDTQYF. Written as DNA, the CDR3 is TGTGCCAGCAGCTTACTCCGTTTAGATACGCAGTATTTT.

This sequence joins TRBV19 and TRBJ1-5, with D uncertain. Trimming left V 5 bases short and J 0 bases short, with 8 bases between. Looked up from germline, CDR1 is LNHDA and CDR2 is SQIVND (reference sequence). The CDR3 is 14 amino acids. The DNA for the CDR3 is TGTGCCAGTAGTCCACAGAGTAGCAATCAGCCCCAGCATTTT. Its translation: CASSPQSSNQPQHF.

The V gene is TRBV5-4, the J gene TRBJ1-1; no clear D. The germline V gene encodes CDR1 SGHNT and CDR2 YYREEE (reference sequence). Trimming took 3 bases from V and 2 from J, leaving 11 bases between them. The CDR3 runs 14 residues. The CDR3 protein is CASSSRIRNTEAFF. The DNA of the CDR3 is TGTGCCAGCAGCTCAAGGATCAGAAACACTGAAGCTTTCTTT.

Here the CDR3 DNA reads TGTGCCAGCAGCCCCCTTTCGACAGGGAAGAGGACAGATACGCAGTATTTT. Protein sequence: CASSPLSTGKRTDTQYF. The chain has TRBV7-2 and TRBJ2-3; 7 bases align to TRBD1. Looked up from germline, CDR1 is SGHTA and CDR2 is FQGNSA. The CDR3 has 17 residues. J was trimmed by 3 bases and V by 5 bases; bases with no gene match: 14.

The chain carries TRBV7-9 and TRBJ2-3, with 8 bases fitting TRBD2. V lost 5 bases, J lost 3 bases, and 7 bases stayed unmatched. The germline gives CDR1 SEHNR, CDR2 FQNEAQ (reference sequence). This CDR3 has 15 amino acids. DNA of the CDR3: TGTGCCAGCAGCGCCAGGCGCGGGGGGACAGATACGCAGTATTTT. It codes for CASSARRGGTDTQYF.

The rearrangement uses TRBV5-6 and TRBJ1-6; possibly TRBD1 for D (5 bases). Trimming left V 0 bases short and J 4 bases short, with 8 bases between. This CDR3 is 15 amino acids long. Germline V gene sequence: CDR1 SGHDT, CDR2 YYEEEE. The CDR3 DNA sequence: TGTGCCAGCAGCTTGGCGGGGGGGTATAATTCACCCCTCCACTTT. Translation: CASSLAGGYNSPLHF.

This clone showed up just once. The chain is built from TRBV27 and TRBJ2-1, with a tentative D call TRBD2 (6 bases). Trimming took off 2 bases at V and 6 bases at J, with 11 bases between the two ends. This CDR3 has 14 residues. Germline CDR1 is MNHEY and CDR2 is SMNVEV (reference sequence). CDR3 protein: CASSLSAGSNEQFF. CDR3 coding DNA: TGTGCCAGCAGTTTAAGCGCGGGGTCCAATGAGCAGTTCTTC.

The chain combines TRBV7-9 with TRBJ2-3; D not certain. From germline, CDR1 is SEHNR and CDR2 FQNEAQ (reference sequence). Trimming cost V 5 bases and J 0 bases, with 9 bases left between them. The CDR3 is made up of 14 amino acids. This CDR3 reads CASSPSISTDTQYF. CDR3 bases: TGTGCCAGCAGCCCTTCCATAAGCACAGATACGCAGTATTTT.

The chain recombines TRBV6-2 or TRBV6-3 with TRBJ1-1; D is possibly TRBD1 (6 bases). CDR1 MNHEY and CDR2 SVGEGT come from the germline V gene. This CDR3 is 16 amino acids long. V shed 0 bases and J shed 5 bases, with 16 bases lying between them. The CDR3: CASSYSNPRGGTEAFF. The CDR3 nucleotides are TGTGCCAGCAGTTACTCGAATCCCAGGGGAGGAACTGAAGCTTTCTTT.

The chain recombines TRBV5-8 with TRBJ1-5; tentative D call: TRBD1 (5 bases). This CDR3 is 15 amino acids long. From germline, CDR1 is SGHTS and CDR2 YDEGEE. V shed 4 bases and J shed 0 bases, with 11 bases lying between them. CDR3 sequence reads: CASSRTLYSNQPQHF. In nucleotides, the CDR3 is TGTGCCAGCAGCCGGACACTATATAGCAATCAGCCCCAGCATTTT.

The chain is built from TRBV28 and TRBJ1-4; maybe TRBD1 (6 bases). The germline V gene has CDR1 MDHEN and CDR2 SYDVKM. Between the trimmed V and J ends, which lost 3 bases and 4 bases, there was a span of 27 bases. The CDR3 totals 20 residues. The CDR3 nucleotides read TGTGCCAGCAGTTTGACACAGGGTTTCGGGCCTGTCGGTATTAATGAAAAACTGTTTTTT. Translated: CASSLTQGFGPVGINEKLFF. Complete variable domain (other parts from reference TRBV28 and TRBJ1-4): DVKVTQSSRYLVKRTGEKVFLECVQDMDHENMFWYRQDPGLGLRLIYFSYDVKMKEKGDIPEGYSVSREKKERFSLILESASTNQTSMYLCASSLTQGFGPVGINEKLFFGSGTQLSVL.

This clone was seen only once. This chain connects TRBV24-1 to TRBJ2-5; 12 bases are a match to TRBD2. This CDR3 region has 15 residues. CDR1 is KGHDR and CDR2 is SFDVKD in the germline V gene. The V and J ends lost 7 bases and 5 bases, in that order; junction bases with no gene match: 7. As DNA, the CDR3 is TGTGCCACCAGCCCTCTAGCGGGGGGGCCTGAGACCCAGTACTTC. Protein product: CATSPLAGGPETQYF.

This chain's CDR3 is CASSTDWTGGTEAFF. CDR3 DNA sequence: TGTGCCAGTAGTACAGACTGGACAGGGGGCACTGAAGCTTTCTTT. V gene TRBV19 combines with J gene TRBJ1-1; TRBD1 aligns across 10 bases. Germline assignment: CDR1 LNHDA and CDR2 SQIVND (reference sequence). Trimming at V came to 4 bases and at J to 4 bases, leaving 6 bases not matched to a gene. The CDR3 runs 15 residues. Filled out from reference TRBV19 and TRBJ1-1, the complete variable domain reads DGGITQSPKYLFRKEGQNVTLSCEQNLNHDAMYWYRQDPGQGLRLIYYSQIVNDFQKGDIAEGYSVSREKKESFPLTVTSAQKNPTAFYLCASSTDWTGGTEAFFGQGTRLTVV.